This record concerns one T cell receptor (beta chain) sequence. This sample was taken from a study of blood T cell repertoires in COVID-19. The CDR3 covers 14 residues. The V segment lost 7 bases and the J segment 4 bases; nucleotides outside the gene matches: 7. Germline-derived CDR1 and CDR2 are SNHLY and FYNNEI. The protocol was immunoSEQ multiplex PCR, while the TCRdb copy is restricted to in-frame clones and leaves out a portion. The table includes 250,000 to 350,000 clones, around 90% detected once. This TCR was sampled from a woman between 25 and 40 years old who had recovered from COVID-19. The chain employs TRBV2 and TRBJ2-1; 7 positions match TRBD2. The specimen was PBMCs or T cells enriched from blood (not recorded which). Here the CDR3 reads CASTVGGPYNEQFF. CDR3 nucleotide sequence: TGTGCCAGCACAGTGGGAGGGCCGTACAATGAGCAGTTCTTC. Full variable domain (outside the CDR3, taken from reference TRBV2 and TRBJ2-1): EPEVTQTPSHQVTQMGQEVILRCVPISNHLYFYWYRQILGQKVEFLVSFYNNEISEKSEIFDDQFSVERPDGSNFTLKIRSTKLEDSAMYFCASTVGGPYNEQFFGPGTRLTVL.